Listed below are T cell receptor beta chains from one sample, sequenced in a study of T cells in Graves' hyperthyroidism and ophthalmopathy. From the multiplex PCR reads, TCRdb called clonotypes with MiXCR, one entry per CDR3 protein. The data contain about 690,000 distinct CDR3 sequences, approximately 15% of them singletons. Sequenced material: blood. These receptors originate from a man in his forties or fifties with Graves' hyperthyroidism. Each CDR3 is given with its conserved first and last residue. The order of the fields is D gene, J gene, V gene, clone size, CDR3 protein, CDR3 DNA. The D gene is left open where the match is weak. The size entry is marked missing in some rows and otherwise reads once, few, many or a size class.

.,TRBJ1-2,TRBV11-2,many,CASSLAGSTHHGYTF,TGTGCCAGCAGCTTGGCGGGATCAACCCACCATGGCTACACCTTC
.,TRBJ2-1,TRBV9,many,CASSVGHNEQFF,TGTGCCAGCAGCGTAGGACACAATGAGCAGTTCTTC
.,TRBJ1-3,TRBV4-2,few,CASSQDEGINTIYF,TGTGCCAGCAGCCAAGACGAGGGTATAAACACCATATATTTT
.,TRBJ1-2,TRBV28,.,CASRSWAHTGGYTF,TGTGCCAGCAGATCATGGGCCCATACCGGGGGCTACACCTTC
.,TRBJ2-4,TRBV24-1,.,CATSDDGAKNIQCF,TGTGCCACCAGTGACGATGGAGCCAAAAACATTCAGTGCTTC
.,TRBJ1-5,TRBV25-1,.,CASSEQGTYQPQHF,TGTGCCAGCAGTGAACAGGGGACTTATCAGCCCCAGCATTTT
TRBD2,TRBJ2-6,TRBV2,many,CASSDPRGAGVRSGANVLTF,TGTGCCAGCAGTGATCCCCGGGGAGCGGGAGTTCGCTCTGGGGCCAACGTCCTGACTTTC
.,TRBJ2-3,TRBV5-1,.,CASSLEGPPADTQYF,TGCGCCAGCAGCTTGGAGGGCCCGCCAGCAGATACGCAGTATTTT
.,TRBJ2-7,TRBV20-1,many,CSARGQFRGYEQYF,TGCAGTGCTAGAGGCCAGTTTCGTGGTTACGAGCAGTACTTC
.,TRBJ2-4,TRBV11-2,few,CASSLGQGSIQYF,TGTGCCAGCAGCTTAGGTCAGGGCAGCATTCAGTACTTC
TRBD2,TRBJ2-1,TRBV9,.,CASSVALSAGGLVTYNEQFF,TGTGCCAGCAGCGTAGCTTTGTCAGCGGGAGGTCTAGTAACCTACAATGAGCAGTTCTTC
.,TRBJ2-7,TRBV20-1,few,CSASGGGDEQYF,TGCAGTGCTAGTGGAGGAGGAGACGAGCAGTACTTC
TRBD2,TRBJ2-2,TRBV5-1,.,CASSGSGMNTGELFF,TGCGCCAGCAGCGGTAGCGGGATGAACACCGGGGAGCTGTTTTTT
.,TRBJ2-1,TRBV12-3/TRBV12-4,.,CASISGPGPYNEQFF,TGTGCCAGCATTTCCGGGCCGGGACCCTACAATGAGCAGTTCTTC
TRBD2,TRBJ2-3,TRBV4-1,.,CASSLPRGLAGGNTDTQYF,TGCGCCAGCAGCCTCCCTAGAGGACTAGCGGGAGGGAACACAGATACGCAGTATTTT
TRBD1,TRBJ2-1,TRBV3-1,few,CASSHRGQGVNEQFF,TGTGCCAGCAGCCACCGCGGACAGGGAGTAAATGAGCAGTTCTTC
TRBD2,TRBJ2-5,TRBV19,few,CASSILASGMPIQETQYF,TGTGCCAGTAGTATCCTTGCCAGCGGGATGCCGATACAAGAGACCCAGTACTTC
.,TRBJ2-7,TRBV30,.,CAWTPTLGTLSYEQYF,TGTGCCTGGACCCCAACATTGGGCACTTTGAGTTACGAGCAGTACTTC
.,TRBJ1-5,TRBV20-1,.,CSARDIYSNQPQHF,TGCAGTGCAAGAGACATTTATAGCAATCAGCCCCAGCATTTT
.,TRBJ2-5,TRBV7-9,few,CASSLQEDPQYF,TGTGCCAGCAGCTTGCAAGAGGATCCCCAGTACTTC
TRBD1,TRBJ1-4,TRBV28,many,CASSFLGTGEEKLFF,TGTGCCAGCAGTTTCCTCGGGACAGGGGAAGAAAAACTGTTTTTT
.,TRBJ2-1,TRBV2,many,CASSEESSPGFGEQFF,TGTGCCAGCAGTGAAGAATCTAGCCCGGGTTTCGGTGAGCAGTTCTTC
TRBD2,TRBJ2-3,TRBV12-3/TRBV12-4,few,CASSPQLAGGLAQYF,TGTGCCAGCAGTCCCCAACTAGCGGGGGGCCTAGCGCAGTATTTT
.,TRBJ2-7,TRBV24-1,.,CATSQGRTYEQYF,TGTGCCACCAGCCAGGGGCGGACCTACGAGCAGTACTTC
TRBD2,TRBJ2-7,TRBV7-9,.,CASSLARPGLAGEQYF,TGTGCCAGCAGCTTAGCGAGGCCGGGACTAGCGGGGGAGCAGTACTTC
.,TRBJ1-4,TRBV9,few,CVSSVSPGRDEKLFF,TGTGTCAGCAGCGTAAGTCCAGGGAGAGATGAAAAACTGTTTTTT
.,TRBJ2-4,TRBV7-9,.,CASSSSGDHIQYF,TGTGCCAGCAGCTCTTCCGGGGACCACATTCAGTACTTC
TRBD1,TRBJ1-3,TRBV27,.,CASSSSGTGATGNTIYF,TGTGCCAGCAGCTCGTCCGGGACAGGGGCCACTGGAAACACCATATATTTT
TRBD1,TRBJ2-2,TRBV6-2/TRBV6-3,many,CASKETGGNGGELFF,TGTGCCAGCAAAGAAACAGGGGGCAATGGCGGGGAGCTGTTTTTT
.,TRBJ2-2,TRBV19,many,CASSIALYRNTGELFF,TGTGCCAGTAGTATTGCCCTGTACAGGAACACCGGGGAGCTGTTTTTT
.,TRBJ2-2,TRBV2,many,CASSDEGSTGELFF,TGTGCCAGCAGTGACGAAGGGAGCACCGGGGAGCTGTTTTTT
.,TRBJ1-5,TRBV20-1,many,CSASPGAAQPQHF,TGCAGTGCTAGTCCAGGGGCGGCTCAGCCCCAGCATTTT
.,TRBJ2-7,TRBV4-2,.,CASSHGQQYEQYF,TGTGCCAGCAGCCACGGACAGCAATACGAGCAGTACTTC
.,TRBJ1-4,TRBV3-2,.,CASSQDCAATSEKLFF,TGTGCCAGCAGCCAAGATTGCGCAGCCACGAGTGAAAAACTGTTTTTT
.,TRBJ2-7,TRBV11-2,many,CASSLVTVPNEQYF,TGTGCCAGCAGCTTAGTTACGGTTCCCAACGAGCAGTACTTC
.,TRBJ1-4,TRBV5-1,many,CASSLTATNEKLFF,TGTGCCAGTAGTTTGACAGCAACTAATGAAAAACTGTTTTTT
TRBD1,TRBJ1-4,TRBV7-9,.,CASSWTGRSEKLFF,TGTGCCAGCAGCTGGACAGGGAGGTCGGAAAAACTGTTTTTT
.,TRBJ2-3,TRBV7-9,many,CASRTDPSGYRTDTQYF,TGTGCCAGCAGAACGGACCCCAGTGGATACCGCACAGATACGCAGTATTTT
.,TRBJ2-3,TRBV20-1,.,CSARHTQGLVTDTQYF,TGCAGTGCTAGACACACTCAGGGATTAGTGACAGATACGCAGTATTTT
TRBD1,TRBJ2-2,TRBV13,many,CASSFIPGQGTGELFF,TGTGCCAGCAGCTTTATCCCGGGACAGGGAACCGGGGAGCTGTTTTTT
.,TRBJ1-5,TRBV12-3/TRBV12-4,.,CASSPARGRNQPQHF,TGTGCCAGCAGCCCAGCCCGGGGGCGCAATCAGCCCCAGCATTTT
.,TRBJ2-7,TRBV7-9,.,CASSSTESSYEQYF,TGTGCCAGCAGCTCGACAGAGAGCTCCTACGAGCAGTACTTC
.,TRBJ2-7,TRBV6-1,.,CASRMVTGPLSFYEQYF,TGTGCCAGCAGAATGGTAACAGGGCCGCTCTCCTTTTACGAGCAGTACTTC
TRBD1,TRBJ1-4,TRBV7-2,many,CASSVISGGSNEKLFF,TGTGCCAGCAGCGTAATCTCAGGGGGCTCTAATGAAAAACTGTTTTTT
TRBD2,TRBJ2-7,TRBV4-1,few,CASSQSPGGRAYEQYF,TGCGCCAGCAGCCAATCACCCGGCGGGAGGGCCTACGAGCAGTACTTC
.,TRBJ1-5,TRBV27,.,CASSLTGPTVRNKPQHF,TGTGCCAGCAGTTTAACAGGTCCAACGGTTCGCAATAAGCCCCAGCATTTT
TRBD1,TRBJ2-3,TRBV5-1,many,CASSLETGEVWDTQYF,TGCGCCAGCAGCTTAGAGACAGGGGAAGTTTGGGATACGCAGTATTTT
.,TRBJ2-7,TRBV18,many,CASSPLKGTYEQYF,TGTGCCAGCTCACCACTTAAGGGCACCTACGAGCAGTACTTC